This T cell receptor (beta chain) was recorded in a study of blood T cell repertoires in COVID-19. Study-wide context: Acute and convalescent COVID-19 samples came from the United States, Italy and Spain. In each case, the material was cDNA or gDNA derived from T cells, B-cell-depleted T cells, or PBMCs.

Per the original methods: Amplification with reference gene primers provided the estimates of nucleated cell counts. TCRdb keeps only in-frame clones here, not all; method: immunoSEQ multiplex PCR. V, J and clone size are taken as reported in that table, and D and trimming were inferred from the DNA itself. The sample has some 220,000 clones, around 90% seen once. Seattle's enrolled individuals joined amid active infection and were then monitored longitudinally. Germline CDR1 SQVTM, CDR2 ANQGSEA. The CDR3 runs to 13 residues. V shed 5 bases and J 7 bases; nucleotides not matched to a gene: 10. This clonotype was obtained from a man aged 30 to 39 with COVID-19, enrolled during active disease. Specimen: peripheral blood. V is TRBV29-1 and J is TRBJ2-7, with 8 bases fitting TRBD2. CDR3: CSVPGLGRREQYF. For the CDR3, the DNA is TGCAGCGTTCCGGGACTAGGCAGGAGGGAGCAGTACTTC.